A selection of T cell receptor beta chains follows, all from one sample in a study of cytomegalovirus exposure and HLA in healthy donors. The data were produced by immunoSEQ multiplex PCR, yet TCRdb's version contains in-frame clones alone and is incomplete. The data contain some 150,000 clones, roughly four fifths of them singletons. What was sequenced was PBMCs. The source is a young man in good health and CMV-seronegative. CDR3s include the opening cysteine and the closing phenylalanine or tryptophan. D genes are given only for firm matches. Rows may omit the clone size; those that give it use once, few, many or a size class.

d_gene,abundance,v_gene,j_gene,CDR3aa,CDR3nt
TRBD2,.,TRBV5-1,TRBJ2-7,CASSLSGTSEGEQYF,TGCGCCAGCAGCTTATCCGGGACTAGCGAGGGCGAGCAGTACTTC
.,.,TRBV9,TRBJ2-7,CASGAGLPPGEQYF,TGTGCCAGCGGGGCGGGGCTCCCCCCTGGCGAGCAGTACTTC
TRBD2,once,TRBV9,TRBJ2-5,CASSVGTSGGAEETQYF,TGTGCCAGCAGCGTGGGGACTAGCGGGGGGGCGGAAGAGACCCAGTACTTC
TRBD2,once,TRBV4-1,TRBJ2-5,CASSQEGLGGGETQYF,TGCGCCAGCAGCCAAGAAGGGCTCGGGGGGGGCGAGACCCAGTACTTC
TRBD1,.,TRBV7-3,TRBJ2-7,CASSHRDSYEQYF,TGTGCCAGCAGCCATAGGGACAGCTACGAGCAGTACTTC
TRBD1,.,TRBV6-6,TRBJ2-1,CASKKGQLYNEQFF,TGTGCCAGCAAAAAGGGACAGCTATACAATGAGCAGTTCTTC
.,.,TRBV19,TRBJ2-7,CASSIGSGSYEQYF,TGTGCCAGTAGTATAGGGTCGGGTTCCTACGAGCAGTACTTC
.,.,TRBV5-1,TRBJ1-6,CASSYGQINNSPLHF,TGCGCCAGCAGCTACGGACAGATCAATAATTCACCCCTCCACTTT
TRBD1,.,TRBV19,TRBJ1-5,CASVRAQGNQPQHF,TGTGCCAGCGTGAGGGCACAGGGGAATCAGCCCCAGCATTTT
TRBD2,few,TRBV7-9,TRBJ2-4,CASSPTGLAGGPTKNIQYF,TGTGCCAGCAGCCCCACGGGACTAGCGGGAGGGCCTACCAAAAACATTCAGTACTTC
TRBD2,.,TRBV27,TRBJ2-5,CASSLRLAGHETQYF,TGTGCCAGCAGTTTGAGGCTAGCGGGTCATGAGACCCAGTACTTC
.,medium-sized,TRBV27,TRBJ2-7,CASSPTKGFHEQYF,TGTGCCAGCAGTCCTACAAAGGGGTTCCACGAGCAGTACTTC
.,.,TRBV5-5,TRBJ2-5,CASSLGLLQETQYF,TGTGCCAGCAGCTTAGGACTACTACAGGAGACCCAGTACTTC
TRBD1,.,TRBV19,TRBJ2-2,CASSIGRQGARNTGELFF,TGTGCCAGTAGTATAGGCCGGCAGGGGGCTCGGAACACCGGGGAGCTGTTTTTT
.,.,TRBV5-1,TRBJ1-5,CASSLEGGGGQPQHF,TGCGCCAGCAGCTTGGAGGGGGGGGGCGGACAGCCCCAGCATTTT
TRBD2,few,TRBV5-1,TRBJ2-3,CASRSTSGPYDTQYF,TGCGCCAGCAGGTCGACTAGCGGTCCTTACGATACGCAGTATTTT
TRBD2,.,TRBV5-4,TRBJ2-7,CASSTTSGYRREQYF,TGTGCCAGCAGCACGACTAGCGGGTATCGGCGTGAGCAGTACTTC
TRBD1,.,TRBV27,TRBJ1-1,CASSQGQGGTTEAFF,TGTGCCAGCAGTCAAGGACAGGGAGGGACCACTGAAGCTTTCTTT
.,.,TRBV6-5,TRBJ1-6,CASSYSTRVGDSPLHF,TGTGCCAGCAGTTACTCGACCAGGGTGGGTGATTCACCCCTCCACTTT
.,.,TRBV2,TRBJ1-1,CASSFRRDTEAFF,TGTGCCAGCAGTTTCAGACGGGACACTGAAGCTTTCTTT
.,.,TRBV28,TRBJ2-7,CASSSGVREQYF,TGTGCCAGCAGTTCGGGGGTCCGAGAGCAGTACTTC
.,.,TRBV5-1,TRBJ1-1,CASSYQELNTEAFF,TGCGCCAGCAGCTACCAAGAGTTGAACACTGAAGCTTTCTTT
.,once,TRBV7-7,TRBJ1-5,CASSLDRDQPQHF,TGTGCCAGCAGCCTGGACAGAGATCAGCCCCAGCATTTT
.,.,TRBV6-5,TRBJ1-2,CASRSNWGYTF,TGTGCCAGCCGCTCCAACTGGGGCTACACCTTC
TRBD1,.,TRBV10-3,TRBJ2-3,CAISGQLTGGTDTQYF,TGTGCCATCAGTGGCCAGCTGACAGGGGGCACAGATACGCAGTATTTT
.,.,TRBV28,TRBJ2-3,CASSTPPRDFHTDTQYF,TGTGCCAGCAGTACCCCCCCTCGGGACTTTCACACAGATACGCAGTATTTT
.,.,TRBV6-1,TRBJ2-7,CASNRGGQMDEQYF,TGTGCCAGCAACCGGGGGGGACAGATGGACGAGCAGTACTTC
.,.,TRBV7-9,TRBJ2-1,CASSLETGFWSEQFF,TGTGCCAGCAGCTTAGAGACGGGTTTCTGGTCCGAGCAGTTCTTC
.,.,TRBV6-1,TRBJ2-7,CASSDVFQRAYEQYF,TGTGCCAGCAGTGATGTATTCCAGCGTGCCTACGAGCAGTACTTC
.,.,TRBV5-1,TRBJ2-5,CASSLIQRGSETQYF,TGCGCCAGCAGCTTGATCCAGAGGGGGTCGGAGACCCAGTACTTC
.,.,TRBV28,TRBJ1-4,CATLDSSREKLFF,TGTGCCACCTTGGACAGCTCCAGGGAAAAACTGTTTTTT
.,few,TRBV5-1,TRBJ2-5,CASSLVPSADLRGETQYF,TGCGCCAGCAGCTTGGTTCCGTCAGCGGATCTGCGAGGGGAGACCCAGTACTTC
.,.,TRBV6-5,TRBJ2-3,CASSYGHRTDTQYF,TGTGCCAGCAGTTACGGACATCGCACAGATACGCAGTATTTT
TRBD2,.,TRBV28,TRBJ2-1,CASSVGGRPSYNEQFF,TGTGCCAGCAGTGTGGGGGGGAGGCCCAGCTACAATGAGCAGTTCTTC
TRBD1,.,TRBV7-9,TRBJ2-1,CSSTGDRDSYNEQFF,TGTTCCAGCACCGGAGACAGGGACTCCTACAATGAGCAGTTCTTC
TRBD2,.,TRBV5-1,TRBJ2-1,CASSSPARGGFYNEQFF,TGCGCCAGCAGCTCCCCGGCGCGGGGGGGATTCTACAATGAGCAGTTCTTC
.,.,TRBV29-1,TRBJ1-5,CSVVDNSNQPQHF,TGCAGCGTTGTAGACAATAGCAATCAGCCCCAGCATTTT
.,.,TRBV27,TRBJ2-7,CASRVLLQGNSYEQYF,TGTGCCAGCAGGGTCCTCTTACAGGGAAACTCCTACGAGCAGTACTTC
TRBD2,.,TRBV5-1,TRBJ2-3,CASSSAGPATDTQYF,TGCGCCAGCAGTTCAGCGGGGCCAGCAACAGATACGCAGTATTTT
TRBD1,.,TRBV2,TRBJ2-7,CASSEGTGLNEQYF,TGTGCCAGCAGTGAGGGGACAGGGCTGAACGAGCAGTACTTC
TRBD1,.,TRBV5-1,TRBJ2-2,CASSWTPETGFNTGELFF,TGCGCCAGCAGCTGGACGCCTGAGACAGGGTTTAACACCGGGGAGCTGTTTTTT
.,.,TRBV27,TRBJ2-4,CASSLSGEAKNIQYF,TGTGCCAGCAGTTTATCAGGAGAGGCCAAAAACATTCAGTACTTC
TRBD1,few,TRBV4-2,TRBJ2-1,CASSQDQRGLAYNEQFF,TGTGCCAGCAGCCAAGATCAGAGGGGGCTTGCCTACAATGAGCAGTTCTTC
TRBD1,.,TRBV10-3,TRBJ1-1,CAISDRDRGNTEAFF,TGTGCCATCAGTGACAGGGACAGGGGGAACACTGAAGCTTTCTTT
.,.,TRBV11-3,TRBJ2-5,CASSPGGGEETQYF,TGTGCCAGCAGCCCAGGTGGGGGCGAAGAGACCCAGTACTTC